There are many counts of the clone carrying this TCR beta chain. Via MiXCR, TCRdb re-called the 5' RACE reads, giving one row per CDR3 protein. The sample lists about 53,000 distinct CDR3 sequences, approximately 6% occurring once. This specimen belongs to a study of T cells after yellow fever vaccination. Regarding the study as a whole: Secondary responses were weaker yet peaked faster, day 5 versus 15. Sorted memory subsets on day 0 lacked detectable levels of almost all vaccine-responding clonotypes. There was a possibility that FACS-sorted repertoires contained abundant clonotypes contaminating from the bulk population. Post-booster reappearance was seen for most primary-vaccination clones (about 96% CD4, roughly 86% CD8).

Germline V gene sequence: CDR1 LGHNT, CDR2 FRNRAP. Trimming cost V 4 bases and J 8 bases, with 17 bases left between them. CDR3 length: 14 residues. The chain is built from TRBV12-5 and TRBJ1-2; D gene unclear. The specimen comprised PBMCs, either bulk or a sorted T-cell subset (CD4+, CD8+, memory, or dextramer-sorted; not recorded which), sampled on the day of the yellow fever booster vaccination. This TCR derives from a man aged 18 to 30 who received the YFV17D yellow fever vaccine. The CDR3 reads CASGSSGRPEGYTF. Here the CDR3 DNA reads TGTGCTAGTGGTTCCTCCGGCCGCCCGGAGGGCTACACCTTC.